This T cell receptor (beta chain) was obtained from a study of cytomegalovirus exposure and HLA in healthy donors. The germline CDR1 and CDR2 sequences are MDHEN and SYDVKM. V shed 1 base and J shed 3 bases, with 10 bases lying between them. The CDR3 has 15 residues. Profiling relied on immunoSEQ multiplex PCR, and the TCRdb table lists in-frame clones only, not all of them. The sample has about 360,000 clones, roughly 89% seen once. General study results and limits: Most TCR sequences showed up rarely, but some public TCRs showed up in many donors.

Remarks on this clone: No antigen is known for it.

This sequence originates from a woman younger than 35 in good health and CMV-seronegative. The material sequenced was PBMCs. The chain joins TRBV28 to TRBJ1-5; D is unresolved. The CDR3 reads CASSLFLAVNQPQHF. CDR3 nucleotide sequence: TGTGCCAGCAGTTTATTTTTGGCCGTCAATCAGCCCCAGCATTTT. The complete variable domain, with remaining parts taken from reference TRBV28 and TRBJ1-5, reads DVKVTQSSRYLVKRTGEKVFLECVQDMDHENMFWYRQDPGLGLRLIYFSYDVKMKEKGDIPEGYSVSREKKERFSLILESASTNQTSMYLCASSLFLAVNQPQHFGDGTRLSIL.